The TCR beta chain described here comes from a study of blood T cell repertoires in COVID-19 (dated by TCRdb to about 2020). Study-wide context: Samples from collaborators originated in the United States, Italy and Spain and spanned both the acute and convalescent phases of COVID-19. Deeply sampled blood TCRbeta repertoires from subjects exposed to, actively infected with, or recovered from COVID-19 were included in the dataset. Nearly every sample came with metadata listing a de-identified subject ID, COVID-19 status, age in years and sex. The samples were drawn from the first 160 participants of the ongoing ImmuneRACE study and from 1,254 subjects provided by 6 global collaborators. Where HLA class I and class II types were available, the types were taken from metadata supplied by the sample provider, not from assay-based typing. The repertoires were made available in a free public database intended to serve as a resource for research on the immune response to SARS-CoV-2. The prospective study material was composed of cDNA or gDNA derived from T cells, B-cell-depleted T cells, or PBMCs. The study at large found these results: The amount of clinical and demographic metadata varied by source and participant and was provided uncurated.

The immunoSEQ Assay, a bias-controlled multiplex PCR, was used to amplify TCRbeta CDR3 regions from genomic DNA. From the authors' description of their analysis: Within the assay, amplification of reference gene primers was used to estimate how many nucleated cells each sample contained. To quantify the absolute abundance of each unique TCRbeta CDR3 rearrangement, sequence reads were collapsed and filtered. For each sample, productive Simpson clonality was calculated as the square root of Simpson's diversity index over productive rearrangements. The clones in this table, taken by TCRdb from immuneACCESS, are in-frame only. Not every clone is retained; where verified, under half of the shortfall comes from an unresolved V gene, and the cause of the rest is unknown. V and J calls and clone size are copied from that table; D and trimming were computed from the DNA. The sample table holds around 140,000 clones, of which around 89% were seen once. The top ten clones comprise roughly 12% of the sample.

As encoded in the germline V gene, CDR1 is SGDLS while CDR2 is YYNGEE. Counted from cysteine to phenylalanine, this CDR3 has 15 amino acids. The read is trimmed to its CDR3 DNA, 45 bases read in frame from base 1. The V end loses 1 base and the J end loses 5 bases, and a stretch of 15 bases separates them. Note on this clone: No cognate antigen has been identified for it. No base quality values were provided; no much bigger clone lies one nucleotide off.

One collaborating source in Seattle enrolled patients while the patients were actively infected and followed the patients over time throughout the course of disease. The collaborating institutions used their own protocols to collect whole blood in K2EDTA tubes. For TCRbeta analysis, collaborators shipped samples in one of three forms: frozen whole blood, isolated PBMCs, or DNA extracted from either of those sample types. The chain was built from TRBV9 and TRBJ1-2, and the D gene may be TRBD1, 6 bases matching. The TCR sequence derives from a man between 18 and 29 years old with COVID-19, enrolled during active disease. Material: peripheral blood. The CDR3 reads as follows: CASSVTPDSSYGYTF. The DNA is TGTGCCAGCAGCGTAACCCCGGACAGCTCATATGGCTACACCTTC.